This T cell receptor (beta chain) was profiled in a study of early T cells in non-severe SARS-CoV-2 infection. In the study overall: Unsorted whole-blood RNA was sequenced in bulk, leaving chains unpaired.

Study-level results: VDJdb-based annotation leaned toward anti-spike CD8 responses and missed private and CD4 specificities.

Individual cDNA molecules each received unique molecular identifiers attached to them. MiXCR was run by TCRdb on the 5' RACE reads, yielding one entry per CDR3 protein. The sample yields about 83,000 distinct CDR3 sequences, about 12% seen once. As for this clonotype: The antigen is unknown.

V was shortened by 1 base and J by 4 bases, with 8 bases between the two germline ends. The CDR3 consists of 13 residues. Germline V gene data show CDR1 as SQVTM and CDR2 as ANQGSEA. The clonotype comes from an adult who was a healthcare worker with PCR-confirmed SARS-CoV-2 infection or an uninfected control (not recorded which). V is TRBV29-1 and J is TRBJ1-3; D gene ambiguous. What was sequenced was whole blood. CDR3 protein: CSVEVTLGNTIYF. Here the CDR3 DNA reads TGCAGCGTTGAAGTTACACTCGGAAACACCATATATTTT.